These T cell receptor beta chains were read from a single sample in a study of shared clonotypes between healthy human individuals. The repertoire was sequenced with immunoSEQ multiplex PCR; TCRdb's copy has only in-frame clones and lacks some. This sample has nearly 1,000,000 clones, with less than 85% found just once. The sample taken for sequencing was memory CD4+ T cells sorted from blood. These receptors came from a man aged 18-30 years in good health. Both conserved end residues are part of each CDR3. The D gene is left open where the match is weak.

15	TRBV5-4	TRBJ1-6	.	CASRQNSGGDSPLHF
16	TRBV19	TRBJ1-4	.	CASSSPGRATNEKLFF
15	TRBV4-2	TRBJ2-5	TRBD2	CASSQLAGGPETQYF
16	TRBV7-2	TRBJ2-3	TRBD2	CASSRDPSGSGSTQYF
14	TRBV27	TRBJ1-4	TRBD1	CASSPGQGGEKLFF
14	TRBV5-1	TRBJ2-1	.	CASSSGDPYHEQFF
15	TRBV5-1	TRBJ2-3	.	CASSLRGESTDTQYF
15	TRBV6-6	TRBJ2-3	.	CASSVENLGTDTQYF
15	TRBV9	TRBJ1-6	.	CASSADGDYNSPLHF
13	TRBV6-6	TRBJ2-3	.	CASSYVRTDTQYF
12	TRBV18	TRBJ1-2	TRBD1	CASSPQGDGYTF
14	TRBV28	TRBJ2-7	.	CASSLSRGPYEQYF
15	TRBV11-2	TRBJ2-3	.	CASSLDGQDSDTQYF
13	TRBV7-8	TRBJ2-5	.	CASSLFPEGAQYF
11	TRBV18	TRBJ2-7	.	CASSRDYEQYF
17	TRBV10-3	TRBJ2-3	TRBD2	CAISESTSGRGTDTQYF
14	TRBV11-2	TRBJ2-3	.	CASSLGRVVDTQYF
17	TRBV30	TRBJ2-3	TRBD2	CAWRGLSSGRTRDTQYF
16	TRBV2	TRBJ1-6	TRBD1	CASTESSGQGNSPLHF
15	TRBV19	TRBJ2-1	TRBD1	CASSIVGTGSEEQFF
14	TRBV5-1	TRBJ1-1	TRBD1	CASRTGTGSTEAFF
13	TRBV30	TRBJ1-2	.	CAWSSGVEGGYTF
12	TRBV19	TRBJ1-5	.	CASSLRSQPQHF
15	TRBV2	TRBJ2-5	.	CASSRDLQGGETQYF
16	TRBV6-1	TRBJ2-5	TRBD2	CASSEGLAGGGETQYF
14	TRBV5-1	TRBJ2-7	TRBD1	CASRTTGDQLEQYF
11	TRBV2	TRBJ2-2	.	CASRVVGELFF
14	TRBV7-3	TRBJ1-1	.	CASREGRLNTEAFF
15	TRBV19	TRBJ2-3	TRBD1	CASSMSTGGFGTQYF
15	TRBV11-2	TRBJ1-5	.	CASSLTQGRSQPQHF
14	TRBV6-5	TRBJ1-1	.	CASRPGTSNTEAFF
15	TRBV9	TRBJ1-2	.	CASSVGFQGPYGYTF
14	TRBV11-3	TRBJ1-5	TRBD1	CARGDRWSNQPQHF
17	TRBV2	TRBJ2-7	TRBD2	CASRRIAGGTSSYEQYF
15	TRBV11-2	TRBJ2-5	TRBD2	CASSGMAGRVETQYF
16	TRBV2	TRBJ1-4	TRBD1	CASSERGQGRSEKLFF
17	TRBV4-1	TRBJ2-7	TRBD1	CASSPTLTGTGAYEQYF
15	TRBV7-8	TRBJ2-2	.	CASSLASGYTGELFF
12	TRBV7-2	TRBJ2-3	.	CASSSNTDTQYF
15	TRBV5-6	TRBJ1-3	.	CASTGDTSSGNTIYF
14	TRBV5-1	TRBJ1-2	TRBD1	CASSGGQAFYGYTF
13	TRBV10-1	TRBJ2-6	.	CASSSSGANVLTF
16	TRBV30	TRBJ1-2	.	CAWSVLPTADSSGYTF